This TCR beta chain is from a study of T cell repertoires in cytomegalovirus infection. Across the study: Matching HLA type and CMV infection were both indicated by public TCR beta signatures.

Study results and caveats: Across the ex vivo response, the dominant clonotypes were HLA-C-restricted CMV-specific TCR beta clonotypes.

This clonotype was detected many times. What it binds is not known. The CDR3 contains 14 residues. Germline values: CDR1 SGHTA, CDR2 FQGNSA. V was cut by 2 bases and J by 5 bases, with 9 bases left in between. From the reads, TCRdb called clonotypes with MiXCR, one entry per CDR3 protein. The data hold around 770,000 distinct CDR3 sequences, with approximately 32% observed a single time. This specimen was cultured CD8+ T cells from PBMCs, taken from culture after CMV antigen stimulation. The sequence was collected from a human donor in good health (CMV status not recorded). Some clones in this sample may be carry-over from other donors' samples. V is TRBV7-2 and J is TRBJ1-4; D gene ambiguous. Written as DNA, the CDR3 is TGTGCCAGCAGCTTAAAACTTATCAATGAAAAACTGTTTTTT. It yields the protein CASSLKLINEKLFF.